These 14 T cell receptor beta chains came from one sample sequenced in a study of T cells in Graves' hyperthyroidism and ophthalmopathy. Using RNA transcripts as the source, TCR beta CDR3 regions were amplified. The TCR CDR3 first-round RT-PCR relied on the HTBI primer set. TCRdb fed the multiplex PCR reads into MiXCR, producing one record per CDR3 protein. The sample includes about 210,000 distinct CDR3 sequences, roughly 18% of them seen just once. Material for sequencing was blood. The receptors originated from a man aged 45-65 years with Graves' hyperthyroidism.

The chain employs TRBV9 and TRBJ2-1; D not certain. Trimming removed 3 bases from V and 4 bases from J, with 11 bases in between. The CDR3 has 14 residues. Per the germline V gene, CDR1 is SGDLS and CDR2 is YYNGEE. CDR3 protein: CASSEGLGYNEQFF. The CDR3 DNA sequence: TGTGCCAGCAGCGAGGGCCTTGGGTACAATGAGCAGTTCTTC.

The CDR3 region is CSVGGGGGGLDTEAFF. The DNA of the CDR3 is TGCAGCGTGGGGGGGGGGGGGGGGGGCTTGGACACTGAAGCTTTCTTT. V gene TRBV29-1 combines with J gene TRBJ1-1; the D gene is possibly TRBD1 (6 bases). CDR3 size: 16 residues. The germline V and J ends were trimmed by 6 bases and 3 bases, with 23 bases remaining between them. Per the germline V gene, CDR1 is SQVTM and CDR2 is ANQGSEA.

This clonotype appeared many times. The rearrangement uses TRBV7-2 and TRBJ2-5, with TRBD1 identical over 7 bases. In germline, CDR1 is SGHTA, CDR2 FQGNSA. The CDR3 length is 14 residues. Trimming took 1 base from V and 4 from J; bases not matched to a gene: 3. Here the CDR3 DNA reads TGTGCCAGCAGCTTAGATAGGGGGCGAGAGACCCAGTACTTC. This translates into CASSLDRGRETQYF.

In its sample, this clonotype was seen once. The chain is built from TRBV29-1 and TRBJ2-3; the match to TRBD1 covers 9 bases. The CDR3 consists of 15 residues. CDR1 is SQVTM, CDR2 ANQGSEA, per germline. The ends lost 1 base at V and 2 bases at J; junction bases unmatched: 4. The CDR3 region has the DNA TGCAGCGTTGAAGGCGGACAGGGGCCCACAGATACGCAGTATTTT. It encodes CSVEGGQGPTDTQYF.

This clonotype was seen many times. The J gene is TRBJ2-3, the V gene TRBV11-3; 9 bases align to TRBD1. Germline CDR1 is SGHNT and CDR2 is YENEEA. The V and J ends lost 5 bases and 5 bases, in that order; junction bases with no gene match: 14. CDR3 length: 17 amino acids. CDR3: CASSQSAGTGRGDTQYF. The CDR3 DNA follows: TGTGCCAGCAGCCAATCGGCCGGGACAGGGAGGGGAGATACGCAGTATTTT.

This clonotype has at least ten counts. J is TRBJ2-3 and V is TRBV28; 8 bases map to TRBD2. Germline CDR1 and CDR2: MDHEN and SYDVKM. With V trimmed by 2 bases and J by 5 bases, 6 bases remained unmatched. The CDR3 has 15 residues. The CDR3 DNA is TGTGCCAGCAGTTTAATCTCGCTAGCGGGAGATACGCAGTATTTT. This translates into CASSLISLAGDTQYF.

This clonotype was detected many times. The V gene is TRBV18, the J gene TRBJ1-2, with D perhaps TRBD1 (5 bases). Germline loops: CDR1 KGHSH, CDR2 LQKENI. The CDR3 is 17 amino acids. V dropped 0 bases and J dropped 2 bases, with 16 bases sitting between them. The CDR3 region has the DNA TGTGCCAGCTCACCACCAATTTCGAGTTGGGGGAACTATGGCTACACCTTC. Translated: CASSPPISSWGNYGYTF.

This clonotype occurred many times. The CDR3 DNA follows: TGTGCCAGCAGCTTAGACAGGTCTGGTACGCAGTATTTT. Protein product: CASSLDRSGTQYF. The chain joins TRBV11-2 to TRBJ2-3, with D uncertain. CDR1 and CDR2 (germline): SGHAT, FQNNGV. The CDR3 is made up of 13 amino acids. V was shortened by 0 bases and J by 8 bases, with 9 bases between the two germline ends.

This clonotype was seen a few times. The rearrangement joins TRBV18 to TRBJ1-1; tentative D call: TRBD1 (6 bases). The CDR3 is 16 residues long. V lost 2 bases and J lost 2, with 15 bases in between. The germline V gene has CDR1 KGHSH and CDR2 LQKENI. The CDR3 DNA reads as TGTGCCAGCTCACCATATAGTGCAGGGACAAACACTGAAGCTTTCTTT. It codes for CASSPYSAGTNTEAFF.

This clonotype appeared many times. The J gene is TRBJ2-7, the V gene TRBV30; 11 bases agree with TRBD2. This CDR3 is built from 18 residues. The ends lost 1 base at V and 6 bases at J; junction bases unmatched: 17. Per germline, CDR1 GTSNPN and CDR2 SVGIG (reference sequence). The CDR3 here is CAWSAPWGAASGRTEQYF. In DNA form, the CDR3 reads TGTGCCTGGAGTGCCCCCTGGGGGGCAGCTAGCGGGAGGACCGAGCAGTACTTC. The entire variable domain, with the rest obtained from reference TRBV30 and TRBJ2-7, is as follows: SQTIHQWPATLVQPVGSPLSLECTVEGTSNPNLYWYRQAAGRGLQLLFYSVGIGQISSEVPQNLSASRPQDRQFILSSKKLLLSDSGFYLCAWSAPWGAASGRTEQYFGPGTRLTVT.

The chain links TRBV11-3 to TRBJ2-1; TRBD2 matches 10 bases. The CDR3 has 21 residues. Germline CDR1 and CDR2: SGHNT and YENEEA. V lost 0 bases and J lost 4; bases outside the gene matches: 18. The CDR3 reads CASSLDLRLGRLSGRYNEQFF. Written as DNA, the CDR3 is TGTGCCAGCAGCTTAGATCTTCGGTTGGGGCGACTTAGCGGGAGGTACAATGAGCAGTTCTTC.

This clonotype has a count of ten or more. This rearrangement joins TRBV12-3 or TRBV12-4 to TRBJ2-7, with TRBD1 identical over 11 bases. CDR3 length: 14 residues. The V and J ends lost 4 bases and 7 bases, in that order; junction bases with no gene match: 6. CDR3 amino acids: CASSYRDRGREQYF. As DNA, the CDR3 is TGTGCCAGCAGTTACCGGGACAGGGGGAGGGAGCAGTACTTC.

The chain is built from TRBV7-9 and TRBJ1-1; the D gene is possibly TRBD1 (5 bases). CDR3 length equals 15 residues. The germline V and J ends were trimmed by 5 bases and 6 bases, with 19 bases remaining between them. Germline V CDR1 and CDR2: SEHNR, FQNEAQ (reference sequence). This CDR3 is CASSPYWGGLAEAFF. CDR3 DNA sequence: TGTGCCAGCAGCCCTTACTGGGGGGGGTTGGCTGAAGCTTTCTTT.

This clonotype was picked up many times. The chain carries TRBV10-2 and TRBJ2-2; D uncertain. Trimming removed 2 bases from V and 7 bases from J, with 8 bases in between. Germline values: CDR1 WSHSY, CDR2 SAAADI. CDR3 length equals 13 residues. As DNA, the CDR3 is TGCGCCAGCAGTGAGGCAGGTCGCGGGGAGCTGTTTTTT. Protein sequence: CASSEAGRGELFF.